Below, 4 T cell receptor beta chains from the same sample are listed, as sequenced in a study of CD8 T cells in ankylosing spondylitis. These TCRs are of unknown antigen specificity. Study results and caveats: Characteristic, it appeared, of ankylosing spondylitis blood was a TCR beta motif of eight highly homologous variants.

Using its own MiXCR run on the 5' RACE reads, TCRdb lists one record per CDR3 protein. The sample includes some 840,000 distinct CDR3 sequences, 12% of them seen just once. Sample: blood, either unsorted or a sorted T cell fraction (not recorded which). The source of these receptors is a male donor with ankylosing spondylitis.

In this sample, this clonotype turned up a few times. This chain joins TRBV28 and TRBJ1-1, with D tentatively TRBD1 (5 bases). Germline V CDR1 and CDR2: MDHEN, SYDVKM. The V gene lost 2 bases and the J gene lost 6 bases, with 16 bases spanning the gap. The CDR3 consists of 15 residues. CDR3 nucleotides: TGTGCCAGCAGTTTAGGGGCTGAGGGTACGGCTGAAGCTTTCTTT. Its translation is CASSLGAEGTAEAFF. The whole variable domain, filled in from reference TRBV28 and TRBJ1-1, reads DVKVTQSSRYLVKRTGEKVFLECVQDMDHENMFWYRQDPGLGLRLIYFSYDVKMKEKGDIPEGYSVSREKKERFSLILESASTNQTSMYLCASSLGAEGTAEAFFGQGTRLTVV.

This clonotype has only a few counts. The V and J genes are TRBV27 and TRBJ2-7; no reliable D call. The CDR3 consists of 14 residues. Trimming cost V 5 bases and J 5 bases, with 16 bases left between them. The germline CDR1 and CDR2 sequences are MNHEY and SMNVEV (reference sequence). The CDR3 DNA is TGTGCCAGCAGTACATTAGGGTTTTCGGACGAGCAGTACTTC. Protein sequence: CASSTLGFSDEQYF.

In its sample, this clonotype was seen many times. The V and J genes are TRBV7-2 and TRBJ2-1; D possibly uses TRBD1 or TRBD2 (6 bases each). The V gene lost 5 bases and the J gene lost 4 bases, with 15 bases spanning the gap. From germline, CDR1 is SGHTA and CDR2 FQGNSA. This CDR3 comprises 15 residues. DNA of the CDR3: TGTGCCAGCAGCCTTCTTGCGGGGACATACAATGAGCAGTTCTTC. Residues: CASSLLAGTYNEQFF.

In its sample, this clonotype was seen many times. This chain uses TRBV6-1 with TRBJ1-2, with D uncertain. The CDR3 covers 13 residues. Germline V gene sequence: CDR1 MNHNS, CDR2 SASEGT. Trimming took off 6 bases at V and 7 bases at J, with 15 bases between the two ends. In nucleotides, the CDR3 is TGTGCCAGCAGGGCCAATAGCTGGACTGGCTACACCTTC. Protein: CASRANSWTGYTF.